The 28 T cell receptor beta chains below all came from one sample that was sequenced in a study of blood T cells in healthy people across ages. Through a sample-barcoded 5' primer and a J-beta primer mix, a second PCR was run for roughly 6 to 11 cycles. TCRdb reprocessed the 5' RACE reads with MiXCR, giving one entry per CDR3 protein. Here the sample spans 710,000 or so distinct CDR3 sequences, around 32% being singletons. The sequenced sample consisted of blood. These receptor sequences come from a woman at least 80 years old in good health.

The chain carries TRBV5-1 and TRBJ2-3, with D perhaps being TRBD1 or TRBD2 (5 bases each). The CDR3 is 16 amino acids. Per the germline V gene, CDR1 is SGHRS and CDR2 is YFSETQ. Trimming stripped 0 bases from V and 1 base from J, with 12 bases between. DNA of the CDR3: TGCGCCAGCAGCTTGGCCCCGGGGCCAGGCACAGATACGCAGTATTTT. Its translation is CASSLAPGPGTDTQYF.

The J gene is TRBJ2-3, the V gene TRBV6-1, with 9 bases that match TRBD2. The CDR3 has 15 amino acids. With 6 bases clipped from V and 6 bases from J, the junction kept 10 bases outside the gene matches. Germline V gene data show CDR1 as MNHNS and CDR2 as SASEGT. DNA for the CDR3: TGTGCCAGCAGACAGCCTAGCGGGATGCAGGATACGCAGTATTTT. Translation gives CASRQPSGMQDTQYF.

This clonotype was recorded at least ten times. This CDR3 reads CASTPGTGNSAGELFF. The CDR3 nucleotides read TGCGCCAGCACACCAGGGACAGGGAACTCGGCCGGGGAGCTGTTTTTT. This chain uses TRBV5-1 with TRBJ2-2, with 9 bases aligning to TRBD1. Trimming at V came to 6 bases and at J to 6 bases, leaving 12 bases not matched to a gene. Germline values: CDR1 SGHRS, CDR2 YFSETQ. The length of the CDR3 is 16 residues. Supplemented by reference TRBV5-1 and TRBJ2-2, the full variable domain reads KAGVTQTPRYLIKTRGQQVTLSCSPISGHRSVSWYQQTPGQGLQFLFEYFSETQRNKGNFPGRFSGRQFSNSRSEMNVSTLELGDSALYLCASTPGTGNSAGELFFGEGSRLTVL.

This clonotype showed up just a few times. Its ends do not fully match the called genes, so a read error is possible. In DNA, the CDR3 is TGCAGTGCTAGAGATCCAGGGAGGAACACTGCAGCTTTCTTT. It specifies CSARDPGRNTAAFF. This rearrangement joins TRBV20-1 to TRBJ1-1, with a tentative D call TRBD1 (5 bases). Germline V gene sequence: CDR1 DFQATT, CDR2 SNEGSKA (reference sequence). The CDR3 length is 14 residues.

Worth noting for this clonotype: Since a much larger clone is just one base distant, this may be a read error. This sequence joins TRBV7-8 and TRBJ1-2; possible D gene TRBD1, 5 bases. This CDR3 comprises 15 residues. Germline-derived CDR1 and CDR2 are SGHVS and FQNEAQ. The CDR3 region is CVSSLAIGGGYGYTF. CDR3 coding DNA: TGTGTCAGCAGCTTAGCGATTGGGGGGGGCTATGGCTACACCTTC. The full variable domain, rest sourced from reference TRBV7-8 and TRBJ1-2, is GAGVSQSPRYKVAKRGQDVALRCDPISGHVSLFWYQQALGQGPEFLTYFQNEAQLDKSGLPSDRFFAERPEGSVSTLKIQRTQQEDSAVYLCVSSLAIGGGYGYTFGSGTRLTVV.

This clonotype was observed a handful of times. The chain uses TRBV24-1 and TRBJ1-2; tentatively, D is TRBD1 (6 bases). V was trimmed by 4 bases and J by 6 bases, leaving 17 bases between them. CDR1 is KGHDR and CDR2 is SFDVKD in the germline V gene. The CDR3 spans 15 residues. The CDR3 DNA reads as TGTGCCACCAGTGACCCTAAGACAGGCTCCCATGGCTACACCTTC. Its translation is CATSDPKTGSHGYTF.

At least ten counts were recorded for this clonotype. This sequence joins TRBV2 and TRBJ2-1; tentatively, D is TRBD2 (7 bases). Trimming removed 3 bases from V and 12 bases from J, with 18 bases in between. Germline V gene data show CDR1 as SNHLY and CDR2 as FYNNEI. This CDR3 region has 14 residues. The CDR3 DNA reads as TGTGCCAGCAGTGACGCGGGGGCCACCGTACCGCAGTTCTTC. It is translated as CASSDAGATVPQFF.

This clonotype was observed a few times. The V call is TRBV29-1, the J call TRBJ1-1; TRBD1 is a possible D gene (6 bases). V was pared by 7 bases and J by 10 bases, with 16 bases between. The CDR3 is made up of 11 amino acids. The V gene's germline CDR1 is SQVTM and CDR2 ANQGSEA. Here the CDR3 DNA reads TGCAGCGGGGGCGAAGGGACAAGAGCTTTCTTT. Amino acid sequence: CSGGEGTRAFF.

The sample holds many counts of this clonotype. The V call is TRBV18, the J call TRBJ2-1, with 8 bases aligning to TRBD1. Germline assignment: CDR1 KGHSH and CDR2 LQKENI. CDR3 length equals 14 residues. V dropped 5 bases and J dropped 9; count of bases not matched to a gene: 9. In DNA, the CDR3 is TGTGCCAGCTCAGCCACCGGGACAGGCCTTGAGCAGTTCTTC. Its translation: CASSATGTGLEQFF.

With regard to this clonotype: The CDR3 does not end in the conserved phenylalanine or tryptophan, so this is likely a read error. V is TRBV6-5 and J is TRBJ1-1; D is possibly TRBD1 (6 bases). CDR1 and CDR2 (germline): MNHEY, SVGAGI. Trimming left V 0 bases short and J 4 bases short, with 15 bases between. The CDR3 is 16 residues long. The CDR3 nucleotides read TGTGCCAGCAGTTACTCGAGTTGGACAGTGAGCACTGAAGCTTTCTGT. Translated: CASSYSSWTVSTEAFC.

In this sample, this clonotype turned up many times. This rearrangement joins TRBV5-6 to TRBJ2-1; 11 bases are a match to TRBD1. CDR1 and CDR2 (germline): SGHDT, YYEEEE. Trimming removed 2 bases from V and 7 bases from J; junction bases left unmatched: 8. This CDR3 is built from 16 residues. CDR3 region: CASSFWSGTGGNEQFF. As DNA, the CDR3 is TGTGCCAGCAGCTTCTGGTCCGGGACAGGGGGGAATGAGCAGTTCTTC.

There are many counts of this clonotype. The J gene is TRBJ2-7, the V gene TRBV20-1, with 7 positions matching TRBD1. The V segment lost 5 bases and the J segment 0 bases; nucleotides outside the gene matches: 4. The CDR3 covers 13 residues. Germline CDR1 and CDR2: DFQATT and SNEGSKA (reference sequence). CDR3 nucleotides: TGCAGTGCTTTGACAGGGACCTCCTACGAGCAGTACTTC. Protein sequence: CSALTGTSYEQYF.

As concerns this clonotype: This clone may be a read error of a much larger clone one base away. V gene TRBV27 combines with J gene TRBJ2-3; possibly TRBD2 for D (6 bases). The CDR3 has 15 amino acids. V was trimmed by 5 bases and J by 6 bases, leaving 18 bases between them. Germline values: CDR1 MNHEY, CDR2 SMNVEV (reference sequence). CDR3 sequence reads: CASSDSFLAGDTQYF. The CDR3 region has the DNA TGTGCCAGCAGTGACTCCTTCCTTGCGGGGGATACGCAGTATTTT.

In this sample, this clonotype turned up many times. This rearrangement joins TRBV18 to TRBJ2-5; D is possibly TRBD1 or TRBD2 (6 bases each). Germline V gives CDR1 KGHSH, CDR2 LQKENI. Trimming left V 2 bases short and J 9 bases short, with 22 bases between. This CDR3 has 16 amino acids. CDR3 sequence: CASSPDDRSRRGPQYF. CDR3 nucleotide sequence: TGTGCCAGCTCACCAGACGACAGGTCAAGACGGGGGCCCCAGTACTTC.

This clonotype was seen only once. V is TRBV27 and J is TRBJ1-2, with 9 bases fitting TRBD1. Germline CDR1 is MNHEY and CDR2 is SMNVEV (reference sequence). V was pared by 6 bases and J by 6 bases, with 8 bases of the junction left unmatched. This CDR3 has 14 amino acids. The chain's CDR3 is CASSNRGLTDGYTF. CDR3 sequence (DNA): TGTGCCAGCAGCAACAGGGGGCTTACGGATGGCTACACCTTC.

This clonotype was recorded at least ten times. J is TRBJ2-7 and V is TRBV28; 7 nucleotides align to TRBD1. The CDR3 runs 15 residues. The V gene end was trimmed by 3 bases and the J gene end by 2 bases; junction bases not matched to a gene: 7. CDR1 and CDR2 (germline): MDHEN, SYDVKM. DNA of the CDR3: TGTGCCAGCAGTTTCGACAGGGTGAGGGCCTACGAGCAGTACTTC. Its translation is CASSFDRVRAYEQYF.

Comment on this clonotype: A much larger clone sits a single nucleotide away, making a read error possible. The CDR3 here is CASSSLAGTTHNEQYF. DNA for the CDR3: TGTGCCAGCAGCTCTCTAGCGGGGACCACCCACAATGAGCAGTACTTC. The genes are TRBV7-3 and TRBJ2-5; 9 bases are shared with TRBD2. Germline trimming cut 4 bases from V and 11 bases from J; bases unmatched to any gene: 17. Germline loops: CDR1 SGHTA, CDR2 FQGTGA. The CDR3 consists of 16 residues.

With respect to this clonotype: Since a much larger clone is just one base distant, this may be a read error. This sequence joins TRBV30 and TRBJ2-7, with 8 bases that match TRBD1. Trimming removed 2 bases from V and 3 bases from J; junction bases left unmatched: 6. Per the germline V gene, CDR1 is GTSNPN and CDR2 is SVGIG (reference sequence). The CDR3 totals 14 residues. The CDR3 protein is CAWSRGQAYYEQYF. The CDR3 DNA follows: TGTGCCTGGAGTCGGGGACAGGCTTACTACGAGCAGTACTTC.

There are many counts of this clonotype. The genes are TRBV18 and TRBJ2-7; possibly TRBD2 for D (6 bases). CDR3 length: 14 amino acids. V was trimmed by 6 bases and J by 2 bases, leaving 14 bases between them. Germline V gene sequence: CDR1 KGHSH, CDR2 LQKENI. CDR3 DNA: TGTGCCAGCTCTCCAGGTGGGGGGACCTACGAGCAGTACTTC. Amino acid sequence: CASSPGGGTYEQYF.

This clonotype was seen only a few times. The chain has TRBV18 and TRBJ2-3; TRBD2 agrees at 10 bases. The CDR3 has 17 amino acids. V shed 0 bases and J 1 base; nucleotides not matched to a gene: 4. CDR1 and CDR2 from the germline V gene are KGHSH and LQKENI. CDR3 residues: CASSPPGGTSGTDTQYF. CDR3 bases: TGTGCCAGCTCACCACCGGGAGGGACTAGCGGCACAGATACGCAGTATTTT.

This clonotype was seen repeatedly, ten times or more. A much larger clone lies one base from this, so it may be a read error. This chain joins TRBV5-1 and TRBJ2-5; D perhaps matches TRBD2 (5 bases). Looked up from germline, CDR1 is SGHRS and CDR2 is YFSETQ. CDR3 length: 14 residues. V lost 3 bases and J 1 base, leaving 10 bases between the germline ends. CDR3 sequence: CASSWEGLQETQYF. CDR3 in DNA: TGCGCCAGCAGCTGGGAAGGACTCCAAGAGACCCAGTACTTC.

This clonotype was counted many times. This rearrangement joins TRBV25-1 to TRBJ2-1; 11 bases are a match to TRBD1. V lost 3 bases, J lost 6 bases, and 13 bases stayed unmatched. The CDR3 is 18 residues long. Germline CDR1 reads MGHDK; CDR2 reads SYGVNS. In DNA, the CDR3 is TGTGCCAGCAGTGACCCCCGAGCCGGGACAGGGGGTCGCAATGAGCAGTTCTTC. Translation: CASSDPRAGTGGRNEQFF. Complete variable domain (other parts from reference TRBV25-1 and TRBJ2-1): EADIYQTPRYLVIGTGKKITLECSQTMGHDKMYWYQQDPGMELHLIHYSYGVNSTEKGDLSSESTVSRIRTEHFPLTLESARPSHTSQYLCASSDPRAGTGGRNEQFFGPGTRLTVL.

This clonotype was observed many times. The chain uses TRBV7-2 and TRBJ2-7; 9 bases are shared with TRBD1. The J segment lost 4 bases and the V segment lost 1 base, leaving 8 bases of the junction unmatched. Germline V gene lookup returns CDR1 SGHTA and CDR2 FQGNSA. The CDR3 contains 16 residues. This CDR3 is CASSLEGGTGLYEQYF. The CDR3 DNA reads as TGTGCCAGCAGCTTAGAGGGTGGGACAGGGTTATACGAGCAGTACTTC.

CDR3 sequence: CAWTRTGVTEAFF. In DNA, the CDR3 is TGTGCCTGGACCCGAACAGGGGTGACTGAAGCTTTCTTT. The chain uses TRBV30 and TRBJ1-1, with TRBD1 matching over 7 bases. Germline CDR1 and CDR2: GTSNPN and SVGIG (reference sequence). The V segment lost 4 bases and the J segment 5 bases; nucleotides outside the gene matches: 7. CDR3 length: 13 residues.

This clonotype was recorded many times. The genes are TRBV15 and TRBJ2-7; TRBD1 is a possible D gene (5 bases). Germline-derived CDR1 and CDR2 are LNHNV and YYDKDF (reference sequence). V lost 5 bases to trimming and J lost 6 bases, with 26 bases between them. CDR3 length: 17 amino acids. The CDR3 coding sequence is TGTGCCACCAGCGCGGTACGTGCGGCCAACAGGAACCGCGAGCAGTACTTC. Its protein product is CATSAVRAANRNREQYF.

This clonotype was found a few times. The chain carries TRBV5-1 and TRBJ1-1; 9 bases agree with TRBD1. The CDR3 is 14 residues long. The germline V gene has CDR1 SGHRS and CDR2 YFSETQ. The V gene end was trimmed by 4 bases and the J gene end by 3 bases; junction bases not matched to a gene: 4. The CDR3: CASSANRGHTEAFF. The CDR3 DNA follows: TGCGCCAGCAGCGCGAACAGGGGGCACACTGAAGCTTTCTTT. The variable domain in full, completed from reference TRBV5-1 and TRBJ1-1, reads KAGVTQTPRYLIKTRGQQVTLSCSPISGHRSVSWYQQTPGQGLQFLFEYFSETQRNKGNFPGRFSGRQFSNSRSEMNVSTLELGDSALYLCASSANRGHTEAFFGQGTRLTVV.

The rearrangement joins TRBV28 to TRBJ2-3; D call uncertain. The CDR3 runs 13 residues. With 1 base removed from V and 5 bases from J, the gap between germline ends came to 7 bases. Germline assignment: CDR1 MDHEN and CDR2 SYDVKM. The CDR3 DNA follows: TGTGCCAGCAGTTTATTAGAGTTAGATACGCAGTATTTT. It is translated as CASSLLELDTQYF.

This chain uses TRBV14 with TRBJ1-5; TRBD1 aligns across 9 bases. V lost 7 bases, J lost 0 bases, and 13 bases stayed unmatched. This CDR3 spans 18 amino acids. Germline loops: CDR1 SGHDN, CDR2 FVKESK. The CDR3 protein is CASNRGTGIRTSNQPQHF. The CDR3 nucleotides are TGTGCCAGCAACCGAGGGACAGGGATAAGAACTAGCAATCAGCCCCAGCATTTT.